These 30 T cell receptor beta chains came from one sample sequenced in a study of blood T cells in healthy people across ages. Combining a sample-barcoded 5' primer with a J-beta primer mix, a second PCR ran for about 7 to 12 cycles. TCRdb reanalysed the 5' RACE reads using MiXCR and keeps one entry per CDR3 protein. The sample has 920,000 or so distinct CDR3 sequences, more than 35% seen once. Material for sequencing was blood. These TCRs come from a woman aged 60-75 years in good health.

The chain uses TRBV7-6 and TRBJ2-4, with 10 bases matching TRBD2. The tail of the sequence fits TRBJ2-5 better, so the J call may be wrong. Germline V gene sequence: CDR1 SGHVS, CDR2 FNYEAQ. This CDR3 contains 16 residues. The CDR3 is CASSLKASGSGETQYF. CDR3 in DNA: TGTGCCAGCAGCTTAAAGGCTAGCGGGAGTGGAGAGACCCAGTACTTC.

This clonotype has more than one count but fewer than ten. J is TRBJ2-5 and V is TRBV27, with 9 bases identical to TRBD1. The CDR3 is 15 amino acids. Per germline, CDR1 MNHEY and CDR2 SMNVEV (reference sequence). V gave up 5 bases and J gave up 5 bases; unmatched junction bases: 9. CDR3 nucleotide sequence: TGTGCCAGCAGTGCCTGGGAGACAGGGGGGGAGACCCAGTACTTC. The encoded protein is CASSAWETGGETQYF.

The rearrangement joins TRBV9 to TRBJ2-7, with TRBD1 matching over 8 bases. Trimming removed 3 bases from V and 0 bases from J; junction bases left unmatched: 2. CDR1 and CDR2 from the germline V gene are SGDLS and YYNGEE. The length of the CDR3 is 14 residues. Here the CDR3 DNA reads TGTGCCAGCAGCGCTACAGGGGGCTCCTACGAGCAGTACTTC. Translation gives CASSATGGSYEQYF.

The V call is TRBV5-8, the J call TRBJ2-1, with 7 bases identical to TRBD1. The CDR3 has 17 residues. Germline CDR1 reads SGHTS; CDR2 reads YDEGEE. J gave up 0 bases and V 4 bases, and 10 bases lay outside the gene matches. For the CDR3, the DNA is TGTGCCAGCAGCACTACGACAGGGTACCACTCCTACAATGAGCAGTTCTTC. Its translation is CASSTTTGYHSYNEQFF.

This clonotype was counted a few times. The J gene is TRBJ2-3, the V gene TRBV5-1; tentative D call: TRBD2 (5 bases). The germline V gene has CDR1 SGHRS and CDR2 YFSETQ. Deletions cut 1 base from V and 3 bases from J, with 12 bases between. This CDR3 has 15 amino acids. The DNA for the CDR3 is TGCGCCAGCAGCTTGACCTTGGGAGCAACAGATACGCAGTATTTT. Amino acid sequence: CASSLTLGATDTQYF.

Only a few counts were recorded for this clonotype. The chain has TRBV11-2 and TRBJ2-1; 8 bases fit TRBD2. The junction had 16 bases not matched to a gene; V was cut back by 7 bases and J by 5 bases. This CDR3 comprises 17 residues. Germline-derived CDR1 and CDR2 are SGHAT and FQNNGV. CDR3 coding DNA: TGTGCCAGCAACTTTCCCCTCGGGGGGGCGACTAACAATGAGCAGTTCTTC. Its protein is CASNFPLGGATNNEQFF.

The chain joins TRBV11-2 to TRBJ2-1; D is unclear. CDR3 size: 13 residues. V shed 7 bases and J shed 2 bases, with 9 bases lying between them. Germline values: CDR1 SGHAT, CDR2 FQNNGV. The DNA for the CDR3 is TGTGCCAGCAACCGAGCGACCTACAATGAGCAGTTCTTC. Protein sequence: CASNRATYNEQFF.

This clonotype appeared a single time. The chain combines TRBV7-3 with TRBJ2-4; 11 bases align to TRBD2. Germline lookup yields CDR1 SGHTA and CDR2 FQGTGA. V gave up 6 bases and J gave up 13 bases; unmatched junction bases: 11. The CDR3 consists of 14 residues. The CDR3 here is CASRRTSGSDEQYF. DNA of the CDR3: TGTGCCAGCAGACGAACTAGCGGGAGCGATGAGCAGTACTTC.

The chain recombines TRBV5-1 with TRBJ2-5; 7 bases line up with TRBD1. The J call may be incorrect, as the DNA end agrees better with TRBJ2-7. The CDR3 contains 14 residues. Germline V lookup: CDR1 SGHRS, CDR2 YFSETQ. The CDR3 DNA is TGCGCCAGCAGCTCCGGGACAGAATTTTACGAGCAGTACTTC. Translated, it gives CASSSGTEFYEQYF.

The genes are TRBV20-1 and TRBJ1-2, with 7 bases identical to TRBD1. The CDR3 covers 16 residues. Looked up from germline, CDR1 is DFQATT and CDR2 is SNEGSKA (reference sequence). With 0 bases clipped from V and 3 bases from J, the junction kept 10 bases outside the gene matches. The CDR3 protein is CSARDPQGFWDYGYTF. For the CDR3, the DNA is TGCAGTGCTAGAGATCCACAGGGGTTTTGGGACTATGGCTACACCTTC.

This clonotype has just one count. V is TRBV27 and J is TRBJ2-7; TRBD2 might be the D (6 bases). The V end lost 0 bases, the J end lost 1 base, and 13 bases lay between the germline ends. This CDR3 has 16 residues. Germline CDR1 reads MNHEY; CDR2 reads SMNVEV (reference sequence). This chain's CDR3 is CASSLSSGLPSYEQYF. The CDR3 coding sequence is TGTGCCAGCAGTTTATCCTCGGGACTCCCTTCCTACGAGCAGTACTTC.

The rearrangement uses TRBV20-1 and TRBJ2-5; 10 nucleotides agree with TRBD2. Trimming removed 3 bases from V and 5 bases from J; junction bases left unmatched: 9. This CDR3 region has 15 residues. The V gene's germline CDR1 is DFQATT and CDR2 SNEGSKA (reference sequence). CDR3 in amino acids: CSASLAGVEWETQYF. CDR3 nucleotide sequence: TGCAGTGCTAGTCTAGCGGGAGTAGAATGGGAGACCCAGTACTTC.

This clonotype was seen a handful of times. V usage is TRBV29-1 and J usage is TRBJ2-3; 9 nucleotides align to TRBD1. CDR3 length: 14 residues. The germline V gene encodes CDR1 SQVTM and CDR2 ANQGSEA. J was trimmed by 6 bases and V by 4 bases; bases with no gene match: 8. The CDR3 loop is CSVVVQGAFDTQYF. The CDR3 coding sequence is TGCAGCGTTGTTGTACAGGGGGCGTTCGATACGCAGTATTTT.

J is TRBJ1-5 and V is TRBV5-1, with D possibly being TRBD1 (6 bases). From germline, CDR1 is SGHRS and CDR2 YFSETQ. The CDR3 length is 15 residues. The germline V and J ends were trimmed by 4 bases and 3 bases, with 14 bases remaining between them. The CDR3 DNA reads as TGCGCCAGCAGCGAGGGACATAACTCCAATCAGCCCCAGCATTTT. Protein product: CASSEGHNSNQPQHF.

The rearrangement joins TRBV12-3 or TRBV12-4 to TRBJ2-5; 8 nucleotides agree with TRBD2. The CDR3 has 15 residues. The J segment lost 11 bases and the V segment lost 2 bases, leaving 13 bases of the junction unmatched. The CDR3 sequence is CASSLRAGDYNEQYF. As DNA, the CDR3 is TGTGCCAGCAGTTTAAGAGCGGGAGACTACAATGAGCAGTACTTC.

The V call is TRBV7-3, the J call TRBJ2-1; perhaps TRBD2 as D (5 bases). V was clipped by 1 base and J by 7 bases, with 14 bases between them. The V gene's germline CDR1 is SGHTA and CDR2 FQGTGA. The CDR3 extends over 15 amino acids. CDR3 protein: CASSLKRGPVNEQFF. The DNA for the CDR3 is TGTGCCAGCAGCTTAAAGAGAGGGCCGGTTAATGAGCAGTTCTTC.

This clonotype was counted a few times. V gene TRBV7-2 combines with J gene TRBJ1-2, with 7 positions matching TRBD1. Germline CDR1 reads SGHTA; CDR2 reads FQGNSA. The ends lost 5 bases at V and 4 bases at J; junction bases unmatched: 13. The CDR3 spans 16 residues. The CDR3 DNA follows: TGTGCCAGCAGCCCCCCCCGTCAGGGGGTCGGCTATGGCTACACCTTC. Encoded protein: CASSPPRQGVGYGYTF. The variable domain in full, completed from reference TRBV7-2 and TRBJ1-2, reads GAGVSQSPSNKVTEKGKDVELRCDPISGHTALYWYRQSLGQGLEFLIYFQGNSAPDKSGLPSDRFSAERTGGSVSTLTIQRTQQEDSAVYLCASSPPRQGVGYGYTFGSGTRLTVV.

The chain is built from TRBV7-3 and TRBJ1-1, with D perhaps TRBD1 (5 bases). This CDR3 contains 13 residues. The germline CDR1 and CDR2 sequences are SGHTA and FQGTGA. Between the trimmed V and J ends, which lost 5 bases and 4 bases, there was a span of 11 bases. CDR3 bases: TGTGCCAGCAGCCAGAGGGGTGGCACTGAAGCTTTCTTT. It codes for CASSQRGGTEAFF.

This rearrangement joins TRBV9 to TRBJ2-5; TRBD2 agrees at 8 bases. The CDR3 sequence is 14 residues long. Germline V CDR1 and CDR2: SGDLS, YYNGEE. V trimming: 4 bases; J trimming: 11 bases; junction bases outside the gene matches: 13. CDR3 DNA sequence: TGTGCCAGCAGCCCTATACTAGCGGAGAATGAGCAGTACTTC. Amino acids: CASSPILAENEQYF.

This chain connects TRBV20-1 to TRBJ2-5; D gene uncertain. The CDR3 contains 13 residues. The germline V gene has CDR1 DFQATT and CDR2 SNEGSKA (reference sequence). Trimming left V 6 bases short and J 2 bases short, with 13 bases between. CDR3: CSATDEKQETQYF. CDR3 DNA sequence: TGCAGTGCCACCGACGAAAAACAAGAGACCCAGTACTTC.

This clonotype was picked up many times. The chain couples TRBV10-3 to TRBJ2-7, with 8 bases matching TRBD1. In germline, CDR1 is ENHRY, CDR2 SYGVKD. This CDR3 is 14 amino acids long. The V and J ends lost 11 bases and 1 base, in that order; junction bases with no gene match: 10. In DNA, the CDR3 is TGTGCCTCAAGGCCGACAGGGGATTCCTACGAGCAGTACTTC. It codes for CASRPTGDSYEQYF.

Points on this clonotype: A much larger clone lies a single base off, so this may be a read error. The chain has TRBV7-2 and TRBJ2-7; 7 positions match TRBD2. The CDR3 totals 14 residues. Losses at the gene ends were 5 bases for V and 9 bases for J; bases not matched to a gene: 13. Germline CDR1 reads SGHTA; CDR2 reads FQGNSA. In DNA form, the CDR3 reads TGTGCCAGCAGCCGGGGGGACTCCTCCTCTAGGCAGTACTTC. Translation gives CASSRGDSSSRQYF.

A few counts support this clonotype. This sequence may be a read error, since a much larger clone differs from it by one base. The rearrangement links TRBV27 to TRBJ1-2, with D tentatively TRBD1 (5 bases). CDR3 length: 14 residues. CDR1 is MNHEY and CDR2 is SMNVEV in the germline V gene (reference sequence). Trimming took 8 bases from V and 5 from J, leaving 18 bases between them. The CDR3 is CASGPWGSGYGYTF. In DNA form, the CDR3 reads TGTGCCAGCGGCCCTTGGGGCAGTGGATATGGCTACACCTTC.

On this clonotype: Compared with germline, one end of the junction differs, possibly owing to a read error. V usage is TRBV4-1 and J usage is TRBJ1-2; D unresolved. In germline, CDR1 is MGHRA, CDR2 YSYEKL. The CDR3 has 15 amino acids. CDR3: CASSQGRESLYGYTF. CDR3 sequence (DNA): TGCGCCAGCAGTCAAGGACGAGAGAGCCTCTATGGCTACACCTTC.

The J gene is TRBJ2-1, the V gene TRBV24-1; TRBD2 agrees at 9 bases. The V gene end was trimmed by 3 bases and the J gene end by 11 bases; junction bases not matched to a gene: 16. The length of the CDR3 is 17 residues. CDR1 is KGHDR, CDR2 SFDVKD, per germline. CDR3 protein: CATSDIAGEGTGNKQFF. The CDR3 bases are TGTGCCACCAGTGATATAGCGGGAGAGGGTACGGGTAATAAGCAGTTCTTC.

At least ten counts were recorded for this clonotype. The chain carries TRBV29-1 and TRBJ2-1; 7 nucleotides agree with TRBD1. J was trimmed by 9 bases and V by 6 bases; bases with no gene match: 11. The V gene's germline CDR1 is SQVTM and CDR2 ANQGSEA. CDR3 length equals 13 residues. Here the CDR3 reads CSVADRPAGEQFF. The CDR3 nucleotides read TGCAGCGTGGCGGACAGGCCAGCAGGTGAGCAGTTCTTC.

This sequence joins TRBV20-1 and TRBJ1-3; tentatively, D is TRBD1 (5 bases). V lost 6 bases and J lost 2, with 11 bases in between. The CDR3 is made up of 13 amino acids. Per the germline V gene, CDR1 is DFQATT and CDR2 is SNEGSKA (reference sequence). The CDR3 region is CSAGEIAGNTIYF. CDR3 nucleotides: TGCAGTGCGGGGGAGATTGCTGGAAACACCATATATTTT.

This clonotype appeared a few times. The chain joins TRBV10-1 to TRBJ2-6; no firm D call. Germline loops: CDR1 WNHNN, CDR2 SYGVQD (reference sequence). The ends were cut back, 0 bases at V and 1 base at J, with 4 bases in the middle. This CDR3 contains 15 residues. CDR3 protein: CASSESGSGANVLTF. The CDR3, as DNA: TGCGCCAGCAGTGAGTCCGGATCTGGGGCCAACGTCCTGACTTTC.

The chain combines TRBV9 with TRBJ2-5; 9 bases fit TRBD1. The CDR3 has 14 amino acids. J lost 3 bases, V lost 0 bases, and 0 bases had no gene match. Germline lookup yields CDR1 SGDLS and CDR2 YYNGEE. In DNA form, the CDR3 reads TGTGCCAGCAGCGTAGGGGACAGGGAAGAGACCCAGTACTTC. This encodes CASSVGDREETQYF.

The genes are TRBV4-1 and TRBJ2-1; TRBD2 agrees at 9 bases. Per germline, CDR1 MGHRA and CDR2 YSYEKL. The CDR3 has 18 amino acids. The J segment lost 2 bases and the V segment lost 4 bases, leaving 12 bases of the junction unmatched. CDR3 sequence reads: CASSRALIAGAPYNEQFF. The CDR3 nucleotides are TGCGCCAGCAGCCGAGCCCTCATAGCGGGAGCACCCTACAATGAGCAGTTCTTC.